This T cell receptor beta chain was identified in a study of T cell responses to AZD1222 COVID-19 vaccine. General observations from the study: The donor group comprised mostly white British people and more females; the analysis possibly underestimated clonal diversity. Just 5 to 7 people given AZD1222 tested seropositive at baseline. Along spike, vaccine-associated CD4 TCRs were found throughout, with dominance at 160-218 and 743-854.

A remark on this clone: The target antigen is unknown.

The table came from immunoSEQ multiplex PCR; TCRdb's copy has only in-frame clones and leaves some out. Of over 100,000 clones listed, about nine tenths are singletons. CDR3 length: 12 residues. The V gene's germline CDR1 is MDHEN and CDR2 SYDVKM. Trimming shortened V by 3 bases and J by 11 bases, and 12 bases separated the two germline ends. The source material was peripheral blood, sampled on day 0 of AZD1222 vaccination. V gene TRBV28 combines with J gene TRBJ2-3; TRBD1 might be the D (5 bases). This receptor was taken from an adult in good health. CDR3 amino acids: CASSFQGRWQYF. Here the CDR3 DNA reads TGTGCCAGCAGTTTTCAGGGCCGATGGCAGTATTTT.